This entry concerns a single T cell receptor (beta chain). This sample is part of a study of CD8 T cells in Susac syndrome. When the RNA was reverse transcribed, random hexamers were used with an input of roughly 0.5 to 1 ug. The authors amplified TCR beta CDR3 across 54 Vbeta and 13 Jbeta using immunoSEQ multiplex PCR. TCRdb re-called the immunoSEQ multiplex PCR reads with MiXCR, one entry per CDR3 protein. The sample lists some 300,000 distinct CDR3 sequences; roughly 85% were seen once. The CDR3 covers 14 residues. Trimming cost V 1 base and J 3 bases, with 10 bases left between them. Germline V lookup: CDR1 LNHDA, CDR2 SQIVND (reference sequence).

The sequencing sample was made of CD8+ T cells from PBMCs. This sequence was found in a human donor with multiple sclerosis. This chain links TRBV19 with TRBJ2-7; D call uncertain. The CDR3 is CASSIAGRYYEQYF. CDR3 DNA sequence: TGTGCCAGTAGTATAGCCGGCAGATACTACGAGCAGTACTTC.